This T cell receptor beta chain originates from a study of blood T cell repertoires in COVID-19. At the level of the study: Researchers got acute and convalescent COVID-19 samples from the United States, Italy and Spain. In each case, the material was cDNA or gDNA derived from T cells, B-cell-depleted T cells, or PBMCs.

V was pared by 0 bases and J by 11 bases, with 11 bases between. CDR3 length equals 12 residues. The germline CDR1 and CDR2 sequences are SGHRS and YFSETQ. In the authors' methods: Reference gene primer amplification gave nucleated cell count estimates. Generated by immunoSEQ multiplex PCR, the TCRdb table keeps only in-frame clones and is missing some. V, J and clone size were drawn from that table, and D and trimming were deduced from the DNA. The table lists 150,000 or so clones, roughly 80% of them singletons. The chain joins TRBV5-1 to TRBJ1-1, with D possibly TRBD1 on 5 matching bases. The receptor comes from a woman aged 80 or older with acute or convalescent COVID-19. The source material was peripheral blood. CDR3 region: CASSLDVGAAFF. Written as DNA, the CDR3 is TGCGCCAGCAGCTTGGATGTAGGGGCGGCTTTCTTT.